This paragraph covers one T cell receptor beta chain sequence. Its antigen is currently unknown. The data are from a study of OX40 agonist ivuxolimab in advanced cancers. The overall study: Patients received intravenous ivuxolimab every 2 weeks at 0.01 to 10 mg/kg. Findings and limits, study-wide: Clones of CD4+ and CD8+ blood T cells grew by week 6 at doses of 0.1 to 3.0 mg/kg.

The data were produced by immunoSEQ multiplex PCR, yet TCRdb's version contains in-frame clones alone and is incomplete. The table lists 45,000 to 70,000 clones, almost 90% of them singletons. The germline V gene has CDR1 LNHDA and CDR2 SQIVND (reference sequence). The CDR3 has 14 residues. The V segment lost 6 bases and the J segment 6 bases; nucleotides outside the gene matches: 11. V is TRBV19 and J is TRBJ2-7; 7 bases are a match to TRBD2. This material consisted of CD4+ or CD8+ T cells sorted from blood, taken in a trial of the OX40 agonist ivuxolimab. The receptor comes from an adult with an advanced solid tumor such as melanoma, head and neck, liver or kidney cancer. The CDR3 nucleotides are TGTGCCAGTAGGAAGGATCCACGCGGGGGCGAGCAGTACTTC. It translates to CASRKDPRGGEQYF.